This T cell receptor beta chain was retrieved from a study of cytomegalovirus exposure and HLA in healthy donors. Use of 60 Vbeta and 13 Jbeta primers characterized the PCR. Measured with immunoSEQ multiplex PCR; TCRdb has only the in-frame clones, and not every one. The repertoire holds more than 140,000 clones, 75% to 80% seen once, with roughly 0.7% in the top ten. The germline V gene encodes CDR1 MNHEY and CDR2 SMNVEV (reference sequence). This CDR3 has 16 amino acids. Trimming stripped 3 bases from V and 8 bases from J, with 17 bases between. Notes on this clone: Its antigen is as yet unknown.

Study outcomes and limitations: In a later analysis, TCR beta V- and J-gene trimming was associated with a missense DCLRE1C variant. Per a prior analysis, the majority of TCR beta V segments were productive roughly 87% or roughly 30% of the time.

The clonotype comes from a male donor in good health and CMV-seronegative. The sample comprised PBMCs. The V and J genes are TRBV27 and TRBJ1-6; perhaps TRBD1 as D (6 bases). Here the CDR3 reads CASSLVARGWDSPLHF. DNA of the CDR3: TGTGCCAGCAGTTTGGTAGCCAGGGGATGGGATTCACCCCTCCACTTT.